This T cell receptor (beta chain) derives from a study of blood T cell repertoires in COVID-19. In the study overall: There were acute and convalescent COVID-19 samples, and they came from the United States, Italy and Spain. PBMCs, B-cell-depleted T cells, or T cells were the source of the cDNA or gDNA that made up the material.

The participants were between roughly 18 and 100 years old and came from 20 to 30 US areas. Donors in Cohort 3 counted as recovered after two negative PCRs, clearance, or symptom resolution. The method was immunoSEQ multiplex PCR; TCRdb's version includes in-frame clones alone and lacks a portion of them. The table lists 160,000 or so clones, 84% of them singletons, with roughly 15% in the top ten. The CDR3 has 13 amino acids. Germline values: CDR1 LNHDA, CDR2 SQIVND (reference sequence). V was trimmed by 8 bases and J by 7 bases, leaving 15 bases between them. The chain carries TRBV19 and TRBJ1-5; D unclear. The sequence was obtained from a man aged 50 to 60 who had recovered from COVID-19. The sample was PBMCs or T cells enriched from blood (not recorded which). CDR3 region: CASGPQVGQPQHF. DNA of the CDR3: TGTGCCAGTGGGCCCCAGGTTGGCCAGCCCCAGCATTTT.